The 6 T cell receptor beta chains listed next were all sequenced from one sample in a study of technical replicates of blood from several donors. TCRdb's table, derived via immunoSEQ multiplex PCR, lists solely in-frame clones and lacks some. There are some 70,000 clones in the sample; about 97% occur only once, and 0.25% to 0.3% lies in the top ten. Material for sequencing was T cells isolated from PBMCs. These receptors were taken from a human donor in good health.

The chain is built from TRBV4-2 and TRBJ2-7; 7 bases align to TRBD2. There are 15 residues in the CDR3. CDR1 is LGHNA, CDR2 YNFKEQ, per germline. The V gene end was trimmed by 1 base and the J gene end by 3 bases; junction bases not matched to a gene: 6. This CDR3 reads CASSQASSGNYEQYF. For the CDR3, the DNA is TGTGCCAGCAGCCAAGCGTCTAGCGGAAACTACGAGCAGTACTTC.

The chain has TRBV5-4 and TRBJ2-7, with D unresolved. The germline CDR1 and CDR2 sequences are SGHNT and YYREEE (reference sequence). The CDR3 is made up of 14 amino acids. Trimming stripped 0 bases from V and 0 bases from J, with 7 bases between. The CDR3 nucleotides are TGTGCCAGCAGCTTGGGTTGGAGCTCCTACGAGCAGTACTTC. Translating it yields CASSLGWSSYEQYF. Together with reference TRBV5-4 and TRBJ2-7, the CDR3 gives the full variable domain: ETGVTQSPTHLIKTRGQQVTLRCSSQSGHNTVSWYQQALGQGPQFIFQYYREEENGRGNFPPRFSGLQFPNYSSELNVNALELDDSALYLCASSLGWSSYEQYFGPGTRLTVT.

The V gene is TRBV19, the J gene TRBJ2-1, with TRBD1 matching over 8 bases. After removal of 5 bases from V and 5 bases from J, the junction contained 5 bases not matched to a gene. Per germline, CDR1 LNHDA and CDR2 SQIVND (reference sequence). CDR3 length: 14 amino acids. CDR3: CASSWQGAHNEQFF. CDR3 bases: TGTGCCAGTAGTTGGCAGGGGGCGCACAATGAGCAGTTCTTC.

The chain combines TRBV30 with TRBJ2-3; perhaps TRBD2 as D (7 bases). The V and J ends lost 5 bases and 9 bases respectively, with 21 bases between them. This CDR3 spans 14 amino acids. Germline CDR1 is GTSNPN and CDR2 is SVGIG (reference sequence). The CDR3 DNA reads as TGTGCCTGGGGGGGCGGGAGAGGGTTATGGACGCAGTATTTT. Protein sequence: CAWGGGRGLWTQYF.

This clone was observed once. J is TRBJ1-2 and V is TRBV6-5; no firm D call. The CDR3 covers 12 residues. In germline, CDR1 is MNHEY, CDR2 SVGAGI. V was clipped by 2 bases and J by 6 bases, with 7 bases between them. CDR3 coding DNA: TGTGCCAGCAGTTACCCGGGGAATGGCTACACCTTC. This encodes CASSYPGNGYTF.

The J gene is TRBJ1-2, the V gene TRBV7-9; 9 bases map to TRBD1. J gave up 13 bases and V 5 bases, and 14 bases lay outside the gene matches. CDR3 length equals 14 residues. CDR1 is SEHNR and CDR2 is FQNEAQ in the germline V gene (reference sequence). The CDR3 here is CASSQDRGADRCTF. In nucleotides, the CDR3 is TGTGCCAGCAGCCAGGACAGGGGAGCCGATAGGTGCACCTTC.